This TCR beta chain appears in the sequencing data of a study of T cell repertoires in cytomegalovirus infection (dated by TCRdb to between 2018 and 2021). Notes on the research overall: Donor HLA type was relevant to the analysis, as public TCR beta signatures indicated carriage of CMV infection together with the matching HLA type. The study at large found these results: In the ex vivo response, HLA-C-restricted CMV-specific TCR beta clonotypes were dominant, and in two of eight donors the single most frequent clonotype came from this HLA-C-restricted group. Cumulative frequency of public TCR beta family members discriminated carriers of CMV infection plus the relevant HLA type in this cohort and an independent approximately 370-donor cohort.

TCRdb records Illumina HiSeq 1500 as the sequencer. TCRdb reanalyzed the raw reads on its own, using fastp at Q25 for trimming and MiXCR for clone calling, and kept in-frame beta chains. Merged by CDR3 protein, the rows form single entries marked with the most common genes and DNA. This sample has 300,000 or so distinct CDR3 sequences in its table, and roughly 23% of those were observed once. The top ten hold approximately 13% of the sample. About this clonotype: The target of this receptor is not known. Per-base qualities were not stored, and no clone one base away is much larger.

The receptor was isolated from a human donor in good health (CMV status not recorded). Some clones in this sample may be carry-over from other donors' samples. Material for sequencing was PBMCs.

The CDR3 protein is CASSLGQNTMNTEAFF. Here is the DNA: TGTGCCAGCAGCCTTGGACAGAATACGATGAACACTGAAGCTTTCTTT. The chain was built from TRBV7-2 and TRBJ1-1; tentative D gene TRBD1, with 6 bases matching. The CDR3 measures 16 amino acids from cysteine to phenylalanine. Only the CDR3 portion is preserved as DNA: 48 bases, with reading frame beginning at the first base. From a lookup of the germline V gene, CDR1 and CDR2 are SGHTA and FQGNSA. V loses 5 bases of germline sequence and J loses 0 bases, and the interval between the two ends is 16 bases.